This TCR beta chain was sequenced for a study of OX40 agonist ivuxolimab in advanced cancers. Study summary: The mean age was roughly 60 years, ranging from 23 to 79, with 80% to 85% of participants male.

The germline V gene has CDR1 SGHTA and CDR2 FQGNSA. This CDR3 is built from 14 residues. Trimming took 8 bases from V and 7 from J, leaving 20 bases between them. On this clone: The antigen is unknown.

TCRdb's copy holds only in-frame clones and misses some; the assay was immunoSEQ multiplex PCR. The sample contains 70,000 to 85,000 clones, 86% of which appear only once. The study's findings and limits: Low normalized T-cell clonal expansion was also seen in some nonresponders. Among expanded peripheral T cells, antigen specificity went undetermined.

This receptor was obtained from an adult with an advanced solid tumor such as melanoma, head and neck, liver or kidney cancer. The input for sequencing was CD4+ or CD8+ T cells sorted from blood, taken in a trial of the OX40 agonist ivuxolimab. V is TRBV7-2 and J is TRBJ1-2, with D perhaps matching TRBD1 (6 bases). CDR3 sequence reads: CASGGGGTGRGYTF. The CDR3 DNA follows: TGTGCCAGCGGAGGAGGGGGGACGGGCCGTGGCTACACCTTC.